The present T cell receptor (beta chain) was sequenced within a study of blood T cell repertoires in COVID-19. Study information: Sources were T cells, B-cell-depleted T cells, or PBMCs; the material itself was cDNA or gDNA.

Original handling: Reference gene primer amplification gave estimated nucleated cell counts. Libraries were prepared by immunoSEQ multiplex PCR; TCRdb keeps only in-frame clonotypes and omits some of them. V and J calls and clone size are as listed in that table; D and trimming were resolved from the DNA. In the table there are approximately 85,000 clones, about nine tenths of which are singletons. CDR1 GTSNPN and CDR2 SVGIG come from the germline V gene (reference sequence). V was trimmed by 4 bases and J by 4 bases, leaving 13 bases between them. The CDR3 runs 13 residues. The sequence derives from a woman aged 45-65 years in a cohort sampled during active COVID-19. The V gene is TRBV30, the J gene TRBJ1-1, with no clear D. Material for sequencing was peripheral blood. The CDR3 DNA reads TGTGCCTGGAAGGCGGCCATTAGCACTGAAGCTTTCTTT. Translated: CAWKAAISTEAFF.